This TCR beta chain is drawn from a study of blood T cells in healthy people across ages. Study-level background: About one barcoded beta molecule was captured per two T cells (by template switching).

A note on this clonotype: The antigen is unknown.

PCR was performed a second time for roughly 7 to 11 cycles using a sample-barcoded 5' primer and a J-beta primer mix. TCRdb analysed the 5' RACE reads with MiXCR anew, one entry per CDR3 protein. The sample shows over 600,000 distinct CDR3 sequences, roughly 20% of them seen only once. Trimming stripped 5 bases from V and 4 bases from J, with 8 bases between. The CDR3 is made up of 12 amino acids. Germline V CDR1 and CDR2: SEHNR, FQNEAQ (reference sequence). Study-level findings and limits: Roughly linearly, TCR beta diversity per million T cells fell as age increased. The long-lived group displayed more naive CD4+ cells, plus higher diversity, than the aged donors did.

Peripheral blood, roughly 11 milliliters per donor, was collected. The rearrangement uses TRBV7-9 and TRBJ2-5; D not resolved. The sequence was obtained from a man aged 70-80 years in good health. The specimen was blood. This CDR3 is CASSRMIETQYF. Here the CDR3 DNA reads TGTGCCAGCAGCCGCATGATAGAGACCCAGTACTTC.